The clone carrying this T cell receptor beta chain was detected many times. No antigen is known for it. These data originate in a study of CD8 T cells in ankylosing spondylitis. Making use of molecular barcodes, quantitative 5'-RACE generated TCR beta libraries. TCRdb passed the 5' RACE reads through MiXCR, listing each CDR3 protein once. The sample has around 210,000 distinct CDR3 sequences, over 7% seen once; the top ten hold 4.8%. General study results and limits: Reported data indicate significant enrichment of disease-linked clones within matched ankylosing spondylitis synovial fluid. Clones linked to disease, bearing a CD8+ phenotype, were relatively rare in peripheral blood. Blood of patients with ankylosing spondylitis appeared to be characterized by a TCR beta motif of several highly homologous variants.

The sequenced sample was blood, either unsorted or a sorted T cell fraction (not recorded which). The TCR comes from a female donor with ankylosing spondylitis or in good health (not recorded which).

Here the CDR3 reads CSAGLSDYNEQFF. The CDR3 region has the DNA TGCAGTGCAGGACTAAGCGACTACAATGAGCAGTTCTTC. V usage is TRBV20-1 and J usage is TRBJ2-1; TRBD2 is a possible D gene (6 bases). V dropped 6 bases and J dropped 3 bases, with 12 bases sitting between them. Germline values: CDR1 DFQATT, CDR2 SNEGSKA (reference sequence). This CDR3 spans 13 amino acids.